This TCR beta chain was sequenced for a study of technical replicates of blood from a handful of donors. This table comes from immunoSEQ multiplex PCR, and its TCRdb copy is limited to in-frame clones, with some not included. The sample includes around 80,000 clones, roughly 98% seen only once; the top ten take around 0.15%. The CDR3 covers 13 residues. Germline assignment: CDR1 SGHNT and CDR2 YENEEA. V lost 6 bases, J lost 4 bases, and 13 bases lay in between. The chain carries TRBV11-3 and TRBJ2-7; the D gene is possibly TRBD2 (5 bases). Sequencing was done on a sample of T cells isolated from PBMCs. The receptor's source is a human donor in good health. CDR3 residues: CASRATSKYEQYF. Written as DNA, the CDR3 is TGTGCCAGCAGAGCTACTAGTAAGTACGAGCAGTACTTC.